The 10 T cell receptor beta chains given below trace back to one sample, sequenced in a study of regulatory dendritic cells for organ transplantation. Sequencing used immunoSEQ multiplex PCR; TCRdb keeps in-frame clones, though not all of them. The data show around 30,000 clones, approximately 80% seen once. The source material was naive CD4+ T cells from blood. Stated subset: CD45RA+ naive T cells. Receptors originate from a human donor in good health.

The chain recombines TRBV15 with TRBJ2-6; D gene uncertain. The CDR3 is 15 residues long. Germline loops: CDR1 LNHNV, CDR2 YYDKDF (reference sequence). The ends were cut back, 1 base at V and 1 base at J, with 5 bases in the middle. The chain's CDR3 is CATSRASSGANVLTF. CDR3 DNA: TGTGCCACCAGCAGAGCGTCTTCTGGGGCCAACGTCCTGACTTTC.

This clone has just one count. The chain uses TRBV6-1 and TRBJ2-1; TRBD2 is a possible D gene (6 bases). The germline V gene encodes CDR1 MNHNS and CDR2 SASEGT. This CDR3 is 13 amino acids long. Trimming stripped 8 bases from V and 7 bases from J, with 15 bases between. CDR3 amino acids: CASFVGGRNEQFF. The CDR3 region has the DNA TGTGCCAGCTTCGTGGGGGGTAGAAATGAGCAGTTCTTC.

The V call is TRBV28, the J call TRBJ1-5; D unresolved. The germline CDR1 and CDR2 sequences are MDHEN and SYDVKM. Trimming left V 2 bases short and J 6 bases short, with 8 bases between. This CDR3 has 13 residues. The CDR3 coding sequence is TGTGCCAGCAGTTTAACGGGGTTTCAGCCCCAGCATTTT. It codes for CASSLTGFQPQHF.

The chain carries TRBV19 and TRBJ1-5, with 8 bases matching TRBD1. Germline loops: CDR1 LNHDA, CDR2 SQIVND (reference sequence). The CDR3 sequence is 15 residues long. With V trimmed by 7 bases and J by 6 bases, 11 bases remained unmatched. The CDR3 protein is CASNQDRDSTQPQHF. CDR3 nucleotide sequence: TGTGCCAGTAATCAGGACAGGGATTCTACTCAGCCCCAGCATTTT.

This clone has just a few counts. For the CDR3, the DNA is TGTGCCAGTAGTCACCGGGACAGTAATTCACCCCTCCACTTT. Encoded protein: CASSHRDSNSPLHF. The gene calls are TRBV19 and TRBJ1-6, with 7 nucleotides matching TRBD1. The CDR3 runs 14 residues. Germline CDR1 reads LNHDA; CDR2 reads SQIVND (reference sequence). V shed 5 bases, J shed 6 bases, and the junction held 4 bases outside the gene matches. Using reference TRBV19 and TRBJ1-6 for the parts outside the CDR3, the full variable domain is DGGITQSPKYLFRKEGQNVTLSCEQNLNHDAMYWYRQDPGQGLRLIYYSQIVNDFQKGDIAEGYSVSREKKESFPLTVTSAQKNPTAFYLCASSHRDSNSPLHFGNGTRLTVT.

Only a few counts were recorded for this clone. DNA for the CDR3: TGCGCCAGCAGCCGTGGGACACCAGATAATTCACCCCTCCACTTT. It translates to CASSRGTPDNSPLHF. The chain couples TRBV5-1 to TRBJ1-6, with D maybe TRBD1 (6 bases). The CDR3 covers 15 residues. V lost 4 bases, J lost 5 bases, and 13 bases lay in between. CDR1 and CDR2 (germline): SGHRS, YFSETQ.

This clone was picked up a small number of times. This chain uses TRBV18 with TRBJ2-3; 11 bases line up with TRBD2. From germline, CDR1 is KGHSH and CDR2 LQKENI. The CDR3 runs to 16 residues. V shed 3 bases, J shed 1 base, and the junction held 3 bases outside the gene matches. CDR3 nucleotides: TGTGCCAGCTCACCGGGACTAGCGGAGGGCACAGATACGCAGTATTTT. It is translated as CASSPGLAEGTDTQYF.

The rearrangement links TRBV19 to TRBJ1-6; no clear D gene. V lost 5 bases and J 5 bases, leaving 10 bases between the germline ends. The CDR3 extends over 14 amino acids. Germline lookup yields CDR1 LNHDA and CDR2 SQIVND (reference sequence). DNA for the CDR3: TGTGCCAGTAGTCTGCCCAGGAATAATTCACCCCTCCACTTT. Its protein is CASSLPRNNSPLHF.

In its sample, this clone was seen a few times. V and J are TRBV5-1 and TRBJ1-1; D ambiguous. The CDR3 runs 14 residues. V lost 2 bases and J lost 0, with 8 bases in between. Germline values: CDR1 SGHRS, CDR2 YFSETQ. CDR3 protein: CASSFTNMNTEAFF. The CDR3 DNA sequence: TGCGCCAGCAGCTTCACCAACATGAACACTGAAGCTTTCTTT. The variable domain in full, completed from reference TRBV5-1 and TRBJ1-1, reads KAGVTQTPRYLIKTRGQQVTLSCSPISGHRSVSWYQQTPGQGLQFLFEYFSETQRNKGNFPGRFSGRQFSNSRSEMNVSTLELGDSALYLCASSFTNMNTEAFFGQGTRLTVV.

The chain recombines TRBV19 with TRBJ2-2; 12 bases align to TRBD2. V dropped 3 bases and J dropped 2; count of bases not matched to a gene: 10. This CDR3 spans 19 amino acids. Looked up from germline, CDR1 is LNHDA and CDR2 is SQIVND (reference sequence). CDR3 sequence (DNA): TGTGCCAGTAGTATTTTCTTAACTAGCGGGGGGTCTAACACCGGGGAGCTGTTTTTT. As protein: CASSIFLTSGGSNTGELFF.